The sequence of this T cell receptor (beta chain) was determined in a study of PD-L1 blockade in urothelial cancer. About the research overall: Of prior chemotherapy regimens, patients had received between 0 and 3. Study-level findings and limits: Having blood TCR clonality under the median before treatment predicted better survival.

The time point: peripheral blood 6 weeks after treatment start. Patients' urothelial carcinoma was locally advanced or metastatic. Data came from immunoSEQ multiplex PCR; TCRdb stores just in-frame clones and leaves some out. The sample has under 50,000 clones, around 88% seen once. As regards this clone: Its specificity is unknown.

This CDR3 has 14 amino acids. Germline values: CDR1 MNHEY, CDR2 SVGAGI. V lost 6 bases and J lost 4; bases outside the gene matches: 1. Sequencing was performed on PBMCs, taken around atezolizumab (anti-PD-L1) treatment. The genes are TRBV6-5 and TRBJ2-1; TRBD2 matches at 12 bases. The sequence was obtained from a man aged 55 to 70 with urothelial cancer. This chain's CDR3 is CASSLAGGYNEQFF. CDR3 in DNA: TGTGCCAGCAGCCTAGCGGGGGGGTACAATGAGCAGTTCTTC.